This TCR beta chain originates from a study of liver allograft versus peripheral blood T cells. The overall study: T cell receptor repertoires in transplanted livers were compared with those in recipients' peripheral blood. Study-level findings and limits: It was reported that the T cell receptor repertoires found inside liver allografts differed from those that were detected in peripheral blood.

TCRdb reprocessed the reads via MiXCR and lists one record per CDR3 protein. The sample includes roughly 1,100 distinct CDR3 sequences, 15% to 20% of them seen just once. This clonotype is classed as medium-sized. Its specificity is unknown. The receptor comes from a human patient who had a liver transplant. Some T cells may be graft donor cells.

The CDR3 here is CASSIASTPYNEQFF. DNA of the CDR3: TGTGCCAGCAGTATAGCATCGACTCCCTACAATGAGCAGTTCTTC. The chain recombines TRBV27 with TRBJ2-1; no reliable D call. The germline gives CDR1 MNHEY, CDR2 SMNVEV (reference sequence). The CDR3 has 15 residues. V was shortened by 5 bases and J by 2 bases, with 13 bases between the two germline ends.